One and the same sample provided the 30 T cell receptor beta chains below, sequenced in a study of technical replicates of blood from several donors. Profiling relied on immunoSEQ multiplex PCR, and the TCRdb table lists in-frame clones only, not all of them. The repertoire holds about 59,000 clones, around 93% seen once, with roughly 4% in the top ten. Material for sequencing was PBMCs. These receptors originate from a human donor in good health. Some clones in this sample may be carry-over from other donors' samples.

The chain combines TRBV18 with TRBJ1-5; TRBD1 agrees at 7 bases. Germline V gene lookup returns CDR1 KGHSH and CDR2 LQKENI. Trimming removed 1 base from V and 3 bases from J; junction bases left unmatched: 6. The CDR3 sequence is 16 residues long. CDR3 bases: TGTGCCAGCTCACCACGAGAGGGACAGCACAATCAGCCCCAGCATTTT. The encoded protein is CASSPREGQHNQPQHF.

The chain links TRBV5-8 to TRBJ1-5; TRBD1 aligns across 7 bases. The CDR3 loop spans 15 amino acids. Germline V gives CDR1 SGHTS, CDR2 YDEGEE. Unmatched junction bases numbered 4, after V lost 4 bases and J lost 0 bases. CDR3 sequence (DNA): TGTGCCAGCAGCCGACAGGGTTATAGCAATCAGCCCCAGCATTTT. Translating gives CASSRQGYSNQPQHF.

J is TRBJ2-3 and V is TRBV5-6; perhaps TRBD2 as D (5 bases). Germline V gives CDR1 SGHDT, CDR2 YYEEEE. The V end lost 4 bases, the J end lost 0 bases, and 15 bases lay between the germline ends. This CDR3 region has 16 residues. The CDR3 DNA reads TGTGCCAGCAGCGGCCTGCGGGTCCAGAGCACAGATACGCAGTATTTT. Translating gives CASSGLRVQSTDTQYF.

In this sample, this clone turned up once. This chain joins TRBV5-4 and TRBJ2-3, with 10 bases fitting TRBD2. This CDR3 comprises 15 residues. The junction had 6 bases not matched to a gene; V was cut back by 4 bases and J by 4 bases. The V gene's germline CDR1 is SGHNT and CDR2 YYREEE (reference sequence). The CDR3 region is CASSSQSGGADTQYF. CDR3 nucleotides: TGTGCCAGCAGCAGCCAAAGCGGGGGGGCAGATACGCAGTATTTT.

The chain uses TRBV7-2 and TRBJ2-7; no definite D call. V gave up 3 bases and J gave up 4 bases, with 7 bases separating them. Germline CDR1 and CDR2: SGHTA and FQGNSA. The CDR3 covers 12 residues. Written as DNA, the CDR3 is TGTGCCAGCAGCTTCTCGGGTTACGAGCAGTACTTC. This gives the protein CASSFSGYEQYF. The variable domain in full, with the rest retrieved from reference TRBV7-2 and TRBJ2-7, is GAGVSQSPSNKVTEKGKDVELRCDPISGHTALYWYRQSLGQGLEFLIYFQGNSAPDKSGLPSDRFSAERTGGSVSTLTIQRTQQEDSAVYLCASSFSGYEQYFGPGTRLTVT.

This chain joins TRBV6-6 and TRBJ2-7, with TRBD1 identical over 10 bases. CDR3 size: 15 residues. J lost 3 bases, V lost 5 bases, and 7 bases had no gene match. The germline gives CDR1 MNHNY, CDR2 SVGAGI (reference sequence). DNA for the CDR3: TGTGCCAGCAGTGCCGGGACAGGGGTCCTCTACGAGCAGTACTTC. It codes for CASSAGTGVLYEQYF.

J is TRBJ2-5 and V is TRBV4-2; D perhaps matches TRBD2 (6 bases). The J call may be in error: the DNA end matches TRBJ2-7 better. Germline CDR1 LGHNA, CDR2 YNFKEQ. The CDR3 covers 15 residues. In DNA, the CDR3 is TGTGCCAGCAGCCAAGATCGTGATAAGGGAGGCGAGCAGTACTTC. It encodes CASSQDRDKGGEQYF.

The rearrangement links TRBV25-1 to TRBJ2-7; D may be TRBD1 (7 bases). The CDR3 consists of 15 residues. V was shortened by 6 bases and J by 2 bases, with 17 bases between the two germline ends. Germline CDR1 reads MGHDK; CDR2 reads SYGVNS. The CDR3 spells CASSRQGGMAYEQYF. In DNA, the CDR3 is TGTGCCAGCAGCAGACAGGGCGGGATGGCCTACGAGCAGTACTTC.

The V gene is TRBV7-3, the J gene TRBJ2-3; TRBD2 aligns across 12 bases. CDR1 SGHTA and CDR2 FQGTGA come from the germline V gene. The V gene end was trimmed by 4 bases and the J gene end by 4 bases; junction bases not matched to a gene: 3. The CDR3 extends over 15 amino acids. The CDR3 nucleotides are TGTGCCAGCAGCTCTAGCGGGGGGGATGCAGATACGCAGTATTTT. Amino acid sequence: CASSSSGGDADTQYF.

The J gene is TRBJ2-3, the V gene TRBV5-4; a weak D match, TRBD2 (6 bases). V was clipped by 4 bases and J by 4 bases, with 13 bases between them. The CDR3 contains 14 residues. Germline CDR1 reads SGHNT; CDR2 reads YYREEE (reference sequence). The CDR3 loop is CASSPKGGADTQYF. The CDR3 DNA is TGTGCCAGCAGCCCTAAGGGAGGCGCAGATACGCAGTATTTT. Filled out from reference TRBV5-4 and TRBJ2-3, the complete variable domain reads ETGVTQSPTHLIKTRGQQVTLRCSSQSGHNTVSWYQQALGQGPQFIFQYYREEENGRGNFPPRFSGLQFPNYSSELNVNALELDDSALYLCASSPKGGADTQYFGPGTRLTVL.

V gene TRBV2 combines with J gene TRBJ2-3, with 8 bases fitting TRBD2. CDR3 length: 14 amino acids. Trimming took 6 bases from V and 5 from J; bases not matched to a gene: 7. CDR1 and CDR2 from the germline V gene are SNHLY and FYNNEI. CDR3 sequence (DNA): TGTGCCAGCAGCGGAGCGGGAGCGGTAGATACGCAGTATTTT. Protein: CASSGAGAVDTQYF.

This chain uses TRBV5-6 with TRBJ1-1; a possible D gene is TRBD1 (5 bases). The CDR3 runs to 15 residues. CDR1 and CDR2 (germline): SGHDT, YYEEEE. The V end lost 1 base, the J end lost 5 bases, and 15 bases lay between the germline ends. This CDR3 is CASSLRVRVETEAFF. The CDR3, as DNA: TGTGCCAGCAGCTTGAGGGTCAGGGTGGAAACTGAAGCTTTCTTT.

V is TRBV2 and J is TRBJ1-4; D unclear. The length of the CDR3 is 15 residues. With 2 bases removed from V and 4 bases from J, the gap between germline ends came to 11 bases. CDR1 is SNHLY, CDR2 FYNNEI, per germline. CDR3 region: CASSETGGNNEKLFF. The CDR3 DNA reads TGTGCCAGCAGTGAAACTGGAGGGAATAATGAAAAACTGTTTTTT.

A single count supports this clone. The V and J genes are TRBV4-1 and TRBJ2-5; tentatively, D is TRBD1 (5 bases). Per the germline V gene, CDR1 is MGHRA and CDR2 is YSYEKL. V was trimmed by 0 bases and J by 0 bases, leaving 8 bases between them. This CDR3 comprises 15 residues. In DNA, the CDR3 is TGCGCCAGCAGCCAAGAAAACAGGTACCAAGAGACCCAGTACTTC. Translating it yields CASSQENRYQETQYF.

This chain joins TRBV4-2 and TRBJ2-3, with a possible D match to TRBD2 (5 bases). Trimming took 2 bases from V and 5 from J, leaving 17 bases between them. Germline values: CDR1 LGHNA, CDR2 YNFKEQ. CDR3 length: 16 residues. The CDR3, as DNA: TGTGCCAGCAGCCAACCTGGAGGCCTGGTCGGAGATACGCAGTATTTT. Protein sequence: CASSQPGGLVGDTQYF.

This rearrangement joins TRBV2 to TRBJ2-5, with 8 bases matching TRBD2. V lost 4 bases to trimming and J lost 1 base; unmatched junction nucleotides: 8. The V gene's germline CDR1 is SNHLY and CDR2 FYNNEI. The CDR3 sequence is 16 residues long. The CDR3 coding sequence is TGTGCCAGCAGTGTTCCAGCGGGGGAGCTCCAAGAGACCCAGTACTTC. This translates into CASSVPAGELQETQYF.

The chain links TRBV30 to TRBJ2-3, with 7 bases matching TRBD1. Looked up from germline, CDR1 is GTSNPN and CDR2 is SVGIG (reference sequence). This CDR3 spans 12 amino acids. In DNA form, the CDR3 reads TGTGCGAACAGGGGTGACACAGATACGCAGTATTTT. Its protein is CANRGDTDTQYF.

The V call is TRBV18, the J call TRBJ1-2, with a tentative D call TRBD1 (6 bases). Germline-derived CDR1 and CDR2 are KGHSH and LQKENI. The CDR3 extends over 16 amino acids. Trimming took off 5 bases at V and 8 bases at J, with 24 bases between the two ends. The CDR3 loop reads CASSSFTDSPLSGYTF. The CDR3 nucleotides read TGTGCCAGCTCATCCTTTACGGACAGTCCCCTAAGCGGCTACACCTTC.

The gene calls are TRBV2 and TRBJ1-5; D gene ambiguous. Per germline, CDR1 SNHLY and CDR2 FYNNEI. The V end lost 1 base, the J end lost 9 bases, and 16 bases lay between the germline ends. The CDR3 is made up of 15 amino acids. CDR3 region: CASSEEAVLLRPQHF. In DNA, the CDR3 is TGTGCCAGCAGTGAAGAGGCGGTCCTTTTGAGGCCCCAGCATTTT.

The CDR3 nucleotides read TGCGCCAGCAGCCAAGATCTTAATCTAGGTGCCCCCCTTGGATCGCAGTATTTT. Translation: CASSQDLNLGAPLGSQYF. The chain combines TRBV4-3 with TRBJ2-3; D gene unclear. The CDR3 has 18 amino acids. V dropped 0 bases and J dropped 10 bases, with 26 bases sitting between them. Germline loops: CDR1 LGHNA, CDR2 YSLEER.

The chain links TRBV28 to TRBJ1-2; D possibly corresponds to TRBD1 (5 bases). Germline values: CDR1 MDHEN, CDR2 SYDVKM. The CDR3 spans 14 residues. V shed 1 base and J shed 7 bases, with 13 bases lying between them. The CDR3 DNA reads as TGTGCCAGCAGTTTATCGGGACTGGCCCGTGGCTACACCTTC. Protein product: CASSLSGLARGYTF.

The genes are TRBV7-9 and TRBJ2-2; 13 nucleotides align to TRBD2. Losses at the gene ends were 6 bases for V and 2 bases for J; bases not matched to a gene: 6. CDR1 SEHNR and CDR2 FQNEAQ come from the germline V gene (reference sequence). The CDR3 length is 17 residues. The CDR3 nucleotides are TGTGCCAGCAGACCCGGGACTAGCGGGATCAACACCGGGGAGCTGTTTTTT. It translates to CASRPGTSGINTGELFF.

The chain couples TRBV2 to TRBJ1-6, with D possibly being TRBD1 (5 bases). The CDR3 totals 15 residues. V gave up 2 bases and J gave up 5 bases, with 10 bases separating them. Germline CDR1 and CDR2: SNHLY and FYNNEI. CDR3 amino acids: CASSEQGDHNSPLHF. The CDR3 coding sequence is TGTGCCAGCAGTGAACAGGGTGACCATAATTCACCCCTCCACTTT.

The rearrangement links TRBV5-6 to TRBJ1-2, with a tentative D call TRBD1 (6 bases). Trimming shortened V by 0 bases and J by 7 bases, and 16 bases separated the two germline ends. CDR3 length equals 15 residues. Germline V gives CDR1 SGHDT, CDR2 YYEEEE. Written as DNA, the CDR3 is TGTGCCAGCAGCTTGGGGTCATTGGGGGCAAGTGGCTACACCTTC. Its protein product is CASSLGSLGASGYTF. The full variable domain, rest sourced from reference TRBV5-6 and TRBJ1-2, is DAGVTQSPTHLIKTRGQQVTLRCSPKSGHDTVSWYQQALGQGPQFIFQYYEEEERQRGNFPDRFSGHQFPNYSSELNVNALLLGDSALYLCASSLGSLGASGYTFGSGTRLTVV.

This clone was picked up one time. This chain uses TRBV27 with TRBJ2-2; 10 nucleotides align to TRBD1. V trimming: 5 bases; J trimming: 7 bases; junction bases outside the gene matches: 10. This CDR3 has 16 amino acids. Germline V gene data show CDR1 as MNHEY and CDR2 as SMNVEV (reference sequence). The CDR3 bases are TGTGCCAGCAGTCCGCGACAGGGGGCTCTGATCGGGGAGCTGTTTTTT. Its translation: CASSPRQGALIGELFF.

The chain links TRBV7-9 to TRBJ1-4; the D is unclear. Germline V CDR1 and CDR2: SEHNR, FQNEAQ (reference sequence). V gave up 4 bases and J gave up 4 bases, with 10 bases separating them. The CDR3 spans 14 residues. CDR3 residues: CASSYPGVNEKLFF. The CDR3 DNA follows: TGTGCCAGCAGCTACCCAGGCGTTAATGAAAAACTGTTTTTT.

The chain carries TRBV6-5 and TRBJ1-4; a weak D match, TRBD1 (5 bases). Between the trimmed V and J ends, which lost 3 bases and 4 bases, there was a span of 15 bases. This CDR3 region has 16 residues. Germline values: CDR1 MNHEY, CDR2 SVGAGI. The CDR3 region has the DNA TGTGCCAGCAGTTATAGGCGGGGCCAGAGTAATGAAAAACTGTTTTTT. Encoded protein: CASSYRRGQSNEKLFF.

This rearrangement joins TRBV7-2 to TRBJ2-7; perhaps TRBD1 as D (6 bases). CDR1 is SGHTA and CDR2 is FQGNSA in the germline V gene. V was clipped by 6 bases and J by 5 bases, with 14 bases between them. The CDR3 extends over 13 amino acids. The CDR3 bases are TGTGCCAGCAGTCGGGACATCATCAACGAGCAGTACTTC. Amino acids: CASSRDIINEQYF.

The J gene is TRBJ2-7, the V gene TRBV4-2; D unresolved. Per germline, CDR1 LGHNA and CDR2 YNFKEQ. CDR3 length: 14 residues. The germline V and J ends were trimmed by 0 bases and 2 bases, with 8 bases remaining between them. This chain's CDR3 is CASSQERSAYEQYF. CDR3 sequence (DNA): TGTGCCAGCAGCCAAGAGCGGTCAGCCTACGAGCAGTACTTC.

The CDR3 nucleotides read TGTGCCAGCAGACCCGGGACAGGGGGCTCCGAGGTTCCTAACACCGGGGAGCTGTTTTTT. This codes for CASRPGTGGSEVPNTGELFF. The chain uses TRBV7-6 and TRBJ2-2; 12 positions agree with TRBD1. J was trimmed by 2 bases and V by 6 bases; bases with no gene match: 16. The CDR3 consists of 20 residues. Looked up from germline, CDR1 is SGHVS and CDR2 is FNYEAQ.